This T cell receptor (beta chain) was identified during a study of spatial heterogeneity in lung cancer. This clonotype has ten or more counts. One entry per CDR3 protein results from TCRdb running MiXCR on the 5' RACE reads. The table includes tens of thousands of distinct CDR3 sequences, about 4.5% detected once. Time point given: sample taken at primary tumor resection. Whole RNA was taken from tumor, nontumor lung or frozen PBMC; it was then sequenced unsorted. The input for sequencing was PBMCs, taken at surgery. The receptor was derived from a male donor with early-stage non-small cell lung cancer.

The CDR3 loop is CASRKGDFTDTQYF. As DNA, the CDR3 is TGCGCCAGCAGAAAAGGGGATTTTACAGATACGCAGTATTTT. This chain joins TRBV5-1 and TRBJ2-3; perhaps TRBD1 as D (5 bases). V dropped 5 bases and J dropped 3 bases, with 13 bases sitting between them. Germline V gene data show CDR1 as SGHRS and CDR2 as YFSETQ. The CDR3 contains 14 residues.